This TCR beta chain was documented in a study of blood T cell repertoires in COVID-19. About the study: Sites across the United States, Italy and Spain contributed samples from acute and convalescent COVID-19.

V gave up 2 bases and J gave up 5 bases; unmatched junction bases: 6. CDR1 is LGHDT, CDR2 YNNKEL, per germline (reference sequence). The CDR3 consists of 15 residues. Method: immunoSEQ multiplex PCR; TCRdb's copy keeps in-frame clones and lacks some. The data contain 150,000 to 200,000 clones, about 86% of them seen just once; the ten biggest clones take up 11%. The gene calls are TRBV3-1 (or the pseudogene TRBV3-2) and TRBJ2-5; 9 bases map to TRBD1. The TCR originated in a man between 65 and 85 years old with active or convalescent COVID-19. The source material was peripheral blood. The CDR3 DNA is TGTGCCAGCAGCCAACCGGGACAGGGAGACGAGACCCAGTACTTC. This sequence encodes CASSQPGQGDETQYF.